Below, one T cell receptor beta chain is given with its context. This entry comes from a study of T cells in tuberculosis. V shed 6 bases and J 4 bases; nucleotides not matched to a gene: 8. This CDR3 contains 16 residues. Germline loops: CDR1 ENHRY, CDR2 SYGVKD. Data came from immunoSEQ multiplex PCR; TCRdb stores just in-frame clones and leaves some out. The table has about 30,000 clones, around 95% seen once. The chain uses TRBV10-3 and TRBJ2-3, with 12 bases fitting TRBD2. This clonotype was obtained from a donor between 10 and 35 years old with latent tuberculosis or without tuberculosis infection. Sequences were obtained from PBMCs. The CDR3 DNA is TGTGCCATCAGGAAGGGCCTAGCGGGGGGGCCAGATACGCAGTATTTT. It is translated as CAIRKGLAGGPDTQYF.